This T cell receptor beta chain stems from a study of response to subunit inactivated influenza vaccine (dated by TCRdb to the late 2010s). At the level of the whole study: To follow how T cells responded to a trivalent subunit inactivated influenza vaccine, the researchers relied on deep quantitative profiling of the T cell receptor repertoire.

The library was built by means of RT-PCR. Sequencing was performed on an Illumina HiSeq 2500. TCRdb reprocessed the public reads (quality trimming at Q25 with fastp, clone calling with MiXCR) and kept in-frame beta chains. For every CDR3 protein sequence, its rows merge into one entry that carries the most common genes and DNA. The sample data list about 780,000 distinct CDR3 sequences, and approximately 18% of these were observed just once. The ten largest clones capture about a tenth of the sample. Findings and caveats that apply to the study as a whole: The authors proposed that each seasonal influenza vaccination may bring in only a limited number of new T cells.

V loses 1 base of germline sequence and J loses 4 bases, and the interval between the two ends is 8 bases. The CDR3 holds 13 amino acids from the cysteine to the phenylalanine. The kept DNA is CDR3 alone, 39 bases in frame from the first base. The germline V gene specifies MGHRA as CDR1 and YSYEKL as CDR2. Comments on this clonotype: Its antigen has not been determined. No base qualities exist here, and no much larger clone lies one base off it.

The receptor chain draws on TRBV4-1 and TRBJ2-7; the D gene is unclear. The source is a man aged 50 or older who received an inactivated influenza vaccine. Donor details come from another sample of the same person, matched by shared clones. The material sequenced was PBMCs from blood, taken 5 to 6 days after vaccination. CDR3 loop: CASSQGMGYEQYF. The nucleotides read TGCGCCAGCAGCCAAGGGATGGGTTACGAGCAGTACTTC.